This T cell receptor beta chain comes out of a study of blood T cell repertoires in COVID-19. For the study at large: Spain, Italy and the United States supplied samples that represented acute and convalescent COVID-19. From T cells, B-cell-depleted T cells, or PBMCs came the material, which was cDNA or gDNA.

The J segment lost 5 bases and the V segment lost 3 bases, leaving 7 bases of the junction unmatched. From germline, CDR1 is KGHDR and CDR2 SFDVKD. The CDR3 loop spans 15 amino acids. Original methodology: The assay estimated nucleated cells by amplifying reference gene primers. TCRdb's table, derived via immunoSEQ multiplex PCR, lists solely in-frame clones and lacks some. V and J calls and clone size follow that table, whereas D and trimming were derived from the DNA. The sample carries about 80,000 clones, 84% recorded once. Source material: peripheral blood. The chain couples TRBV24-1 to TRBJ2-5; 8 bases match TRBD1. This sequence was found in a man aged 45-65 years with acute or convalescent COVID-19. Here the CDR3 DNA reads TGTGCCACCAGTGATCCGCGGACAGGGCACGAGACCCAGTACTTC. Translating it yields CATSDPRTGHETQYF.